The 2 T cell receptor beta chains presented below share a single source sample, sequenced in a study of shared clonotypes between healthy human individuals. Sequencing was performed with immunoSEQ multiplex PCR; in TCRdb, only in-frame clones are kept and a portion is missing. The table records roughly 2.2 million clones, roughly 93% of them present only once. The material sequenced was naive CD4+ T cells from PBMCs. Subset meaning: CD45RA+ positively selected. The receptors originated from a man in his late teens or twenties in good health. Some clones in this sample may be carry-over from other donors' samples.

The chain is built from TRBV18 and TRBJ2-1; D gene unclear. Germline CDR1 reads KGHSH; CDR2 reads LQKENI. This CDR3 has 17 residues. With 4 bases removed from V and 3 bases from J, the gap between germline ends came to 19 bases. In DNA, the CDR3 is TGTGCCAGCTCACGAACCAACCCCAGAGCCGGCTACAATGAGCAGTTCTTC. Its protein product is CASSRTNPRAGYNEQFF.

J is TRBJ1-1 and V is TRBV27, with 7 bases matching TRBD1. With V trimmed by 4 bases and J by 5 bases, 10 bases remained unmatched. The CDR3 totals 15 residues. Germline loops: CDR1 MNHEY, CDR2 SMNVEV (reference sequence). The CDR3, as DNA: TGTGCCAGCAGTTCCCCATCCAGGGGGAGGACTGAAGCTTTCTTT. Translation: CASSSPSRGRTEAFF.